The 21 T cell receptor beta chains given below trace back to one sample, sequenced in a study of blood T cell repertoires in COVID-19 (dated by TCRdb to between 2020 and 2021). Libraries were constructed by the immunoSEQ multiplex PCR assay. Sourced from immuneACCESS, this table was stored by TCRdb with only in-frame sequences that have V and J called. A share of the clones is absent; for the studies checked, an unresolved V gene accounts for under half, and the remainder has no known explanation. Counted in this sample were about 140,000 clones; approximately 79% of them appeared once. Jointly, the top ten make up about 3.6% of the sample. Sequencing was performed on peripheral blood. The receptors shown here come from a man aged 60-69 years with acute or convalescent COVID-19.

This chain connects TRBV6-5 to TRBJ1-1; possible D gene TRBD1, 6 bases. V gave up 6 bases and J gave up 3 bases, with 17 bases separating them. Germline V gene lookup returns CDR1 MNHEY and CDR2 SVGAGI. The CDR3 totals 15 residues. The CDR3 reads CASRDPRWGHTEAFF. The CDR3 nucleotides are TGTGCCAGCAGGGATCCTCGATGGGGGCACACTGAAGCTTTCTTT.

The chain joins TRBV7-2 to TRBJ1-2; 7 bases match TRBD1. This CDR3 comprises 15 residues. The V gene's germline CDR1 is SGHTA and CDR2 FQGNSA. V lost 1 base, J lost 7 bases, and 9 bases stayed unmatched. The CDR3 nucleotides read TGTGCCAGCAGCTTAGAGGGGGCCCTACCCTCTGGCTACACCTTC. Its protein product is CASSLEGALPSGYTF.

V is TRBV7-8 and J is TRBJ1-5; 7 positions match TRBD1. There are 17 residues in the CDR3. V lost 3 bases to trimming and J lost 0 bases; unmatched junction nucleotides: 8. The germline V gene encodes CDR1 SGHVS and CDR2 FQNEAQ. This CDR3 reads CASSLLQGPDSNQPQHF. The CDR3 DNA sequence: TGTGCCAGCAGCTTGTTACAGGGGCCCGATAGCAATCAGCCCCAGCATTTT.

This chain links TRBV21-1 with TRBJ2-7; the table gives TRBD2 as D, unverified against the DNA. TRBV21-1 is annotated as a pseudogene. The CDR3 contains 14 residues. CDR3 bases: TGTGCCAACTCCCAGCGGGCACCCTCCTACGAGCAGTACTTC. Encoded protein: CANSQRAPSYEQYF.

The V gene is TRBV7-9, the J gene TRBJ1-4; D perhaps matches TRBD1 (6 bases). CDR1 and CDR2 from the germline V gene are SEHNR and FQNEAQ (reference sequence). There are 15 residues in the CDR3. The V gene lost 6 bases and the J gene lost 3 bases, with 14 bases spanning the gap. In DNA, the CDR3 is TGTGCCAGCAGTCCTACAGGGTGGGCTAATGAAAAACTGTTTTTT. Translating it yields CASSPTGWANEKLFF.

The genes are TRBV28 and TRBJ1-2; TRBD1 matches at 10 bases. CDR3 length: 14 amino acids. Trimming cost V 1 base and J 8 bases; bases outside gene matches: 4. CDR1 MDHEN and CDR2 SYDVKM come from the germline V gene. The CDR3 loop reads CASSLFGTGDGYTF. In DNA, the CDR3 is TGTGCCAGCAGTTTATTCGGGACAGGGGACGGCTACACCTTC.

V is TRBV27 and J is TRBJ2-5; D is undetermined. Trimming removed 6 bases from V and 4 bases from J, with 9 bases in between. The V gene's germline CDR1 is MNHEY and CDR2 SMNVEV (reference sequence). The CDR3 contains 12 residues. The CDR3 nucleotides are TGTGCCAGCAGAGGAGACCCAGAGACCCAGTACTTC. It codes for CASRGDPETQYF.

The V gene is TRBV7-8, the J gene TRBJ1-4, with 9 bases matching TRBD1. This CDR3 spans 15 amino acids. Germline CDR1 and CDR2: SGHVS and FQNEAQ. With 2 bases clipped from V and 7 bases from J, the junction kept 5 bases outside the gene matches. CDR3: CASSLSTGGGEKLFF. The CDR3 DNA sequence: TGTGCCAGCAGCTTATCGACAGGGGGTGGTGAAAAACTGTTTTTT.

The genes are TRBV7-8 and TRBJ2-1; TRBD2 aligns across 7 bases. J gave up 6 bases and V 1 base, and 12 bases lay outside the gene matches. Germline CDR1 reads SGHVS; CDR2 reads FQNEAQ. CDR3 length: 17 amino acids. The CDR3 loop reads CASSLDTGLPGGNEQFF. The DNA of the CDR3 is TGTGCCAGCAGCTTAGATACCGGGCTCCCGGGAGGCAATGAGCAGTTCTTC.

The chain combines TRBV28 with TRBJ1-4; D might be TRBD1 (6 bases). The CDR3 spans 12 residues. Trimming removed 5 bases from V and 7 bases from J, with 8 bases in between. Germline assignment: CDR1 MDHEN and CDR2 SYDVKM. The CDR3 loop is CASSGRGEKLFF. CDR3 DNA: TGTGCCAGCAGTGGCAGGGGTGAAAAACTGTTTTTT.

J is TRBJ2-3 and V is TRBV27, with D hard to call. CDR1 is MNHEY and CDR2 is SMNVEV in the germline V gene (reference sequence). This CDR3 has 16 residues. V lost 4 bases and J lost 0, with 14 bases in between. CDR3: CASSSWSRSSTDTQYF. The CDR3 nucleotides are TGTGCCAGCAGTTCCTGGAGTAGGTCGAGCACAGATACGCAGTATTTT.

For this clone: The sample holds other DNA sequences that translate to the same CDR3. V is TRBV19 and J is TRBJ2-3; no definite D call. Looked up from germline, CDR1 is LNHDA and CDR2 is SQIVND (reference sequence). CDR3 length equals 14 residues. V lost 3 bases and J 0 bases, leaving 7 bases between the germline ends. The DNA of the CDR3 is TGTGCCAGTAGTATTGGCCAGAGCACAGATACGCAGTATTTT. Translated, it gives CASSIGQSTDTQYF.

J is TRBJ2-3 and V is TRBV7-3; TRBD2 is a possible D gene (5 bases). The V gene lost 6 bases and the J gene lost 6 bases, with 13 bases spanning the gap. Germline loops: CDR1 SGHTA, CDR2 FQGTGA. CDR3 size: 13 residues. CDR3 in amino acids: CASSPGAADTQYF. CDR3 sequence (DNA): TGTGCCAGCAGTCCTGGAGCGGCCGATACGCAGTATTTT.

V gene TRBV19 combines with J gene TRBJ2-1; 9 bases agree with TRBD1. With 3 bases clipped from V and 10 bases from J, the junction kept 4 bases outside the gene matches. Per the germline V gene, CDR1 is LNHDA and CDR2 is SQIVND (reference sequence). The CDR3 contains 13 residues. CDR3 in amino acids: CASSITGGGEQFF. The CDR3 coding sequence is TGTGCCAGTAGTATCACAGGGGGCGGCGAGCAGTTCTTC.

The chain has TRBV29-1 and TRBJ1-1; 9 bases align to TRBD1. This CDR3 is 12 amino acids long. Germline V gene data show CDR1 as SQVTM and CDR2 as ANQGSEA. Trimming took 4 bases from V and 6 from J; bases not matched to a gene: 3. This CDR3 reads CSVGTGASEAFF. The CDR3 nucleotides are TGCAGCGTTGGGACAGGGGCGTCTGAAGCTTTCTTT.

V gene TRBV7-2 combines with J gene TRBJ2-7; the D gene is possibly TRBD2 (5 bases). Germline lookup yields CDR1 SGHTA and CDR2 FQGNSA. Trimming left V 4 bases short and J 3 bases short, with 22 bases between. The CDR3 covers 17 residues. The CDR3 here is CASSSLPPGSRSYEQYF. The CDR3, as DNA: TGTGCCAGCAGCTCGCTACCCCCTGGGAGTAGGAGCTACGAGCAGTACTTC. Full variable domain (outside the CDR3, taken from reference TRBV7-2 and TRBJ2-7): GAGVSQSPSNKVTEKGKDVELRCDPISGHTALYWYRQSLGQGLEFLIYFQGNSAPDKSGLPSDRFSAERTGGSVSTLTIQRTQQEDSAVYLCASSSLPPGSRSYEQYFGPGTRLTVT.

V usage is TRBV7-8 and J usage is TRBJ1-1; D is perhaps TRBD1 (6 bases). Trimming stripped 4 bases from V and 1 base from J, with 13 bases between. The CDR3 is 15 residues long. Germline V lookup: CDR1 SGHVS, CDR2 FQNEAQ. The DNA of the CDR3 is TGTGCCAGCAGCTCCAGGGGCCCCAAGAACACTGAAGCTTTCTTT. Protein product: CASSSRGPKNTEAFF.

This clone appeared a few times. The rearrangement links TRBV28 to TRBJ1-2, with D unresolved. The CDR3 is 16 residues long. The V and J ends lost 5 bases and 6 bases respectively, with 22 bases between them. Germline lookup yields CDR1 MDHEN and CDR2 SYDVKM. The CDR3 nucleotides read TGTGCCAGCAGTACCTGGCGAAAGGGAGAGAGGGATGGCTACACCTTC. Protein product: CASSTWRKGERDGYTF.

The V gene is TRBV27, the J gene TRBJ1-1, with no clear D. This CDR3 contains 13 residues. The V and J ends lost 1 base and 1 base respectively, with 4 bases between them. Germline-derived CDR1 and CDR2 are MNHEY and SMNVEV (reference sequence). CDR3 nucleotide sequence: TGTGCCAGCAGTTTATTGCGGAACACTGAAGCTTTCTTT. Amino acids: CASSLLRNTEAFF.

This chain connects TRBV6-5 to TRBJ2-2, with 7 bases that match TRBD1. CDR3 length: 13 residues. With 4 bases clipped from V and 5 bases from J, the junction kept 1 base outside the gene matches. Germline V gene data show CDR1 as MNHEY and CDR2 as SVGAGI. CDR3 in amino acids: CASSFRGTGELFF. Written as DNA, the CDR3 is TGTGCCAGCAGTTTCAGGGGGACCGGGGAGCTGTTTTTT.

This clone was counted only a few times. The chain carries TRBV7-3 and TRBJ2-2, with TRBD2 as a possible D gene (5 bases). Germline loops: CDR1 SGHTA, CDR2 FQGTGA. The CDR3 length is 15 residues. V lost 5 bases, J lost 2 bases, and 12 bases lay in between. CDR3 amino acids: CASSQDGENTGELFF. CDR3 in DNA: TGTGCCAGCAGCCAGGACGGGGAAAACACCGGGGAGCTGTTTTTT.